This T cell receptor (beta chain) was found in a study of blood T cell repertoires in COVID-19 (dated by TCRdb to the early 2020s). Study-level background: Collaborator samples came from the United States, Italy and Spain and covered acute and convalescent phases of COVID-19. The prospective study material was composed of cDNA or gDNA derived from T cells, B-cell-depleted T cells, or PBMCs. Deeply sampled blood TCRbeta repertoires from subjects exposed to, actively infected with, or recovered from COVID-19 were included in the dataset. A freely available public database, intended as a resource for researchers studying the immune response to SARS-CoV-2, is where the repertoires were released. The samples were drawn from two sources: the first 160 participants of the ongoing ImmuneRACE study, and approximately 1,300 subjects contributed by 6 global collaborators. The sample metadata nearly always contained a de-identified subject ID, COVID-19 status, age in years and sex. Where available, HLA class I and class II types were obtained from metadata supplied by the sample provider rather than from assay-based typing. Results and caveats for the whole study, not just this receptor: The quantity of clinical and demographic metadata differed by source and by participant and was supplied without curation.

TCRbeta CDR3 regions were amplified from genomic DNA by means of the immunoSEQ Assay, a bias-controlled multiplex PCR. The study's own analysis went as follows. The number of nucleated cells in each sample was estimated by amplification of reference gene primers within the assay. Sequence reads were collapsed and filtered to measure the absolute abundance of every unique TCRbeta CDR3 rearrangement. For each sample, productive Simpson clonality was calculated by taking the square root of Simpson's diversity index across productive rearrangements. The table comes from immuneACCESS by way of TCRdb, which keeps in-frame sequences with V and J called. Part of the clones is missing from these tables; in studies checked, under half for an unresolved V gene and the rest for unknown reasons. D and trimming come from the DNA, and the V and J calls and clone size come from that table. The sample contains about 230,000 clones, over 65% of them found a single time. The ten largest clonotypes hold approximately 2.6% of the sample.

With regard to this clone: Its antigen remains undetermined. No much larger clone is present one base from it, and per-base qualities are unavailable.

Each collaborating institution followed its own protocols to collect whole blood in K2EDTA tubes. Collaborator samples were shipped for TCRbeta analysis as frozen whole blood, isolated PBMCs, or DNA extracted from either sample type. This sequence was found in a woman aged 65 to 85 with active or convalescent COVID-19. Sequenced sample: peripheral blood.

The CDR3 here reads CSVVGDGNTEAFF. The DNA sequence is given as TGCAGCGTTGTGGGCGACGGGAACACTGAAGCTTTCTTT. Recombination joined TRBV29-1 with TRBJ1-1; the D gene remains uncertain. CDR3 length: 13 amino acids, cysteine to phenylalanine. Only CDR3 DNA remains: 39 bases, in frame from the first base. CDR1 is given as SQVTM and CDR2 as ANQGSEA, both from the germline V gene. A distance of 10 bases separates the germline ends of V and J, which lose 4 bases and 1 base respectively.